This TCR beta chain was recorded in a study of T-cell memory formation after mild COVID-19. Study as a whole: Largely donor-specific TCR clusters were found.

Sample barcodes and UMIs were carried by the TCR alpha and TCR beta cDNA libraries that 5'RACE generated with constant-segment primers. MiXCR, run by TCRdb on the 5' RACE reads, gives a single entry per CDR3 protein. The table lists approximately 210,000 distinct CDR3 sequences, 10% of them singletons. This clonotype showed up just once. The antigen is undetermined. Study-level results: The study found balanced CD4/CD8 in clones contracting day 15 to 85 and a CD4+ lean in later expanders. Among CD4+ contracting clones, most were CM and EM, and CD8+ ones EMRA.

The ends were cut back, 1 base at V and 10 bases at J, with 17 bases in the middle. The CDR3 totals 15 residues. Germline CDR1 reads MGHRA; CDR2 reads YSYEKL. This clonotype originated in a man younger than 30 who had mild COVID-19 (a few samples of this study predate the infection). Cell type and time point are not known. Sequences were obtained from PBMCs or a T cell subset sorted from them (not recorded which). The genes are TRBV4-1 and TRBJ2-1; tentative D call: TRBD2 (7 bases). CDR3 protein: CASSQGGGGGLEQFF. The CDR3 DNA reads TGCGCCAGCAGCCAAGGCGGGGGTGGGGGGCTCGAGCAGTTCTTC.